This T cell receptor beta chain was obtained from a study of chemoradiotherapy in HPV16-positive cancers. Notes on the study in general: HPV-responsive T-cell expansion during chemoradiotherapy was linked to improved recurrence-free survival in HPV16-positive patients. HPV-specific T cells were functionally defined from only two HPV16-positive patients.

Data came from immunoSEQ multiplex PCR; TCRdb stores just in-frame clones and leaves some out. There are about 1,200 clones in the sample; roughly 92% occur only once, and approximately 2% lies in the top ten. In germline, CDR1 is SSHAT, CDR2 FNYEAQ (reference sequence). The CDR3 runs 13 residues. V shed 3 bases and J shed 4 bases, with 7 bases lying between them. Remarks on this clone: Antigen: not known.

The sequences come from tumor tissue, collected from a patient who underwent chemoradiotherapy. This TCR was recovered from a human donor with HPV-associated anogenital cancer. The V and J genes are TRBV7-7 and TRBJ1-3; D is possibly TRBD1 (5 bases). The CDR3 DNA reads TGTGCCAGCAGCTTGAGACAGGGAAACACCATATATTTT. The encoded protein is CASSLRQGNTIYF.